This T cell receptor (beta chain) emerged from a study of T cells after yellow fever vaccination. Synthesis of TCR cDNA relied on 5'RACE template switching, which attached a universal primer site and UMIs. MiXCR, run by TCRdb on the 5' RACE reads, gives a single entry per CDR3 protein. Here the sample spans just under 600,000 distinct CDR3 sequences, about 13% being singletons. Overall study findings and caveats: Abundant bulk-derived clonotypes could contaminate FACS-sorted repertoires. Overall, a small share of clonotypes was seen in both CD4 and CD8 compartments.

A word on this clonotype: Its antigen is as yet unknown.

The germline CDR1 and CDR2 sequences are SGHDN and FVKESK. The CDR3 contains 17 residues. The V and J ends lost 0 bases and 0 bases respectively, with 11 bases between them. The sequencing used PBMCs, collected on the day of the yellow fever booster vaccination. The TCR comes from a man younger than 40 who received the YFV17D yellow fever vaccine. V and J are TRBV14 and TRBJ1-4; D remains unclear. The CDR3, as DNA: TGTGCCAGCAGCCAAGACGACACAGACCCAACTAATGAAAAACTGTTTTTT. Translating it yields CASSQDDTDPTNEKLFF.